These 9 T cell receptor beta chains were sequenced from one sample in a study of blood T cell repertoires in COVID-19. Only in-frame clones appear in the TCRdb table, and some are missing; sequencing was by immunoSEQ multiplex PCR. The sample lists about 210,000 clones, around four fifths occurring once. The sequenced sample consisted of peripheral blood. The receptors originated from a woman aged 45-60 years with acute or convalescent COVID-19.

This clone has just a few counts. V usage is TRBV19 and J usage is TRBJ2-7; no firm D call. The germline CDR1 and CDR2 sequences are LNHDA and SQIVND (reference sequence). Deletions cut 4 bases from V and 6 bases from J, with 13 bases between. The CDR3 has 13 amino acids. The CDR3 region is CASSKRLLGEQYF. For the CDR3, the DNA is TGTGCCAGTAGTAAGCGTCTATTAGGCGAGCAGTACTTC.

V usage is TRBV28 and J usage is TRBJ1-2; TRBD1 is a possible D gene (5 bases). Germline loops: CDR1 MDHEN, CDR2 SYDVKM. CDR3 length equals 14 residues. The germline V and J ends were trimmed by 5 bases and 1 base, with 11 bases remaining between them. The chain's CDR3 is CASSRLGGNYGYTF. Here the CDR3 DNA reads TGTGCCAGCAGTCGCCTGGGGGGTAACTATGGCTACACCTTC.

This chain uses TRBV19 with TRBJ2-1; 9 nucleotides agree with TRBD2. There are 15 residues in the CDR3. CDR1 and CDR2 (germline): LNHDA, SQIVND (reference sequence). After removal of 6 bases from V and 8 bases from J, the junction contained 11 bases not matched to a gene. The CDR3 nucleotides are TGTGCCAGTAGAGCCGGGACTAGCATTCCGGATGAGCAGTTCTTC. Translation gives CASRAGTSIPDEQFF.

The CDR3 region is CACHDRYQGLRNTIYF. The CDR3 DNA sequence: TGTGCCTGCCACGATAGATACCAGGGGCTAAGAAACACCATATATTTT. This chain connects TRBV30 to TRBJ1-3; a possible D gene is TRBD1 (6 bases). Looked up from germline, CDR1 is GTSNPN and CDR2 is SVGIG (reference sequence). This CDR3 contains 16 residues. Trimming removed 6 bases at V and 5 bases at J, with 23 bases between.

This clone has just a few counts. This chain links TRBV24-1 with TRBJ2-2; 9 nucleotides agree with TRBD2. V gave up 2 bases and J gave up 4 bases; unmatched junction bases: 4. CDR1 is KGHDR, CDR2 SFDVKD, per germline. CDR3 size: 16 residues. The CDR3 spells CATSDSGTSTTGELFF. The CDR3 DNA is TGTGCCACCAGTGATTCCGGGACTAGCACCACCGGGGAGCTGTTTTTT.

The genes are TRBV21-1 and TRBJ1-4; the table's D call of TRBD1 was not tested on the DNA. TRBV21-1 has pseudogene status. This CDR3 contains 13 residues. The CDR3 DNA reads TGTGCCACCTCAGGGGTTGACGAAGAAAAACTGTTTTTT. Translated: CATSGVDEEKLFF.

The V and J genes are TRBV19 and TRBJ2-7, with D possibly TRBD1 on 6 matching bases. This CDR3 region has 15 residues. V was cut by 3 bases and J by 4 bases, with 16 bases left in between. Germline loops: CDR1 LNHDA, CDR2 SQIVND (reference sequence). The CDR3 loop reads CASSISAGARYEQYF. The CDR3, as DNA: TGTGCCAGTAGTATCTCTGCAGGGGCAAGGTACGAGCAGTACTTC. Based on the CDR3 plus reference TRBV19 and TRBJ2-7, the full variable domain is DGGITQSPKYLFRKEGQNVTLSCEQNLNHDAMYWYRQDPGQGLRLIYYSQIVNDFQKGDIAEGYSVSREKKESFPLTVTSAQKNPTAFYLCASSISAGARYEQYFGPGTRLTVT.

The V and J genes are TRBV7-9 and TRBJ1-1; perhaps TRBD1 as D (5 bases). Trimming stripped 3 bases from V and 1 base from J, with 6 bases between. CDR3 length: 13 amino acids. Germline V gives CDR1 SEHNR, CDR2 FQNEAQ (reference sequence). The CDR3 DNA sequence: TGTGCCAGCAGCTTCCAGGGGAACACTGAAGCTTTCTTT. Amino acids: CASSFQGNTEAFF.

The J gene is TRBJ2-1, the V gene TRBV20-1, with no clear D. The V gene lost 3 bases and the J gene lost 10 bases, with 7 bases spanning the gap. The V gene's germline CDR1 is DFQATT and CDR2 SNEGSKA (reference sequence). This CDR3 comprises 10 residues. As DNA, the CDR3 is TGCAGTGCTAGCCTAGGAGAGCAGTTCTTC. This sequence encodes CSASLGEQFF.